This T cell receptor (beta chain) was found in a study of CD8 T cells in ankylosing spondylitis. In its sample, this clonotype was seen many times. V lost 3 bases, J lost 7 bases, and 5 bases stayed unmatched. The CDR3 totals 14 residues. Per the germline V gene, CDR1 is SGHVS and CDR2 is FQNEAQ. TCRdb analysed the 5' RACE reads with MiXCR anew, one entry per CDR3 protein. This sample has about 160,000 distinct CDR3 sequences, with roughly 18% found just once. The chain joins TRBV7-8 to TRBJ2-1, with 8 bases lining up with TRBD2. The receptor was isolated from a male donor with ankylosing spondylitis or in good health (not recorded which). Sequencing used blood, either unsorted or a sorted T cell fraction (not recorded which). The CDR3 sequence: CASSLGTSSNEQFF. The CDR3 DNA sequence: TGTGCCAGCAGCTTGGGGACTAGTTCAAATGAGCAGTTCTTC.